This T cell receptor beta chain was captured by sequencing in a study of T cell repertoires in cytomegalovirus infection. Study context: Indicated by public TCR beta signatures were CMV infection and matching HLA type.

Study results and caveats: Ex vivo responses were dominated by HLA-C-restricted CMV-specific TCR beta clonotypes. Summed public TCR beta family frequency identified CMV carriers bearing the relevant HLA.

Trimming took 5 bases from V and 4 from J; bases not matched to a gene: 14. The CDR3 spans 17 residues. Germline assignment: CDR1 SEHNR and CDR2 FQNEAQ (reference sequence). To note about this clonotype: Its cognate antigen is unknown.

Each CDR3 protein is one row after TCRdb ran MiXCR on the reads. This sample has around 740,000 distinct CDR3 sequences, with less than 40% found just once. Material: PBMCs. This chain joins TRBV7-9 and TRBJ1-1; 9 positions agree with TRBD1. This clonotype was sampled from a human donor in good health (CMV status not recorded). Some clones in this sample may be carry-over from other donors' samples. The CDR3: CASSNTRDRAPVTEAFF. The CDR3 DNA sequence: TGTGCCAGCAGCAACACCCGGGACAGGGCCCCAGTCACTGAAGCTTTCTTT.